Presented here are 3 T cell receptor beta chains from one specimen sequenced in a study of blood T cell repertoires in COVID-19. Profiled with immunoSEQ multiplex PCR; TCRdb holds only in-frame clones, not every one. The repertoire holds fewer than 200,000 clones, with approximately 78% as singletons. Sequencing was performed on PBMCs or T cells enriched from blood (not recorded which). These receptor sequences come from a woman between 50 and 59 years old who had recovered from COVID-19.

This rearrangement joins TRBV5-1 to TRBJ2-5, with a tentative D call TRBD2 (6 bases). There are 13 residues in the CDR3. Germline CDR1 reads SGHRS; CDR2 reads YFSETQ. V lost 7 bases to trimming and J lost 1 base, with 11 bases between them. CDR3 DNA sequence: TGCGCCAGCGCTAGCGCCCTCCAAGAGACCCAGTACTTC. Its protein product is CASASALQETQYF.

The chain links TRBV18 to TRBJ2-1; tentative D call: TRBD1 (6 bases). In germline, CDR1 is KGHSH, CDR2 LQKENI. The CDR3 has 17 residues. V gave up 5 bases and J gave up 4 bases, with 21 bases separating them. The DNA for the CDR3 is TGTGCCAGCTCAACAAGAACAGGGTTGAAAGGATACAATGAGCAGTTCTTC. Its translation: CASSTRTGLKGYNEQFF.

This clone occurred once. V usage is TRBV4-2 and J usage is TRBJ1-1; D call uncertain. Trimming removed 2 bases from V and 2 bases from J, with 12 bases in between. The CDR3 consists of 15 residues. Germline CDR1 LGHNA, CDR2 YNFKEQ. CDR3 bases: TGTGCCAGCAGCCAACCCTCCCCAGAAAACACTGAAGCTTTCTTT. It specifies CASSQPSPENTEAFF.